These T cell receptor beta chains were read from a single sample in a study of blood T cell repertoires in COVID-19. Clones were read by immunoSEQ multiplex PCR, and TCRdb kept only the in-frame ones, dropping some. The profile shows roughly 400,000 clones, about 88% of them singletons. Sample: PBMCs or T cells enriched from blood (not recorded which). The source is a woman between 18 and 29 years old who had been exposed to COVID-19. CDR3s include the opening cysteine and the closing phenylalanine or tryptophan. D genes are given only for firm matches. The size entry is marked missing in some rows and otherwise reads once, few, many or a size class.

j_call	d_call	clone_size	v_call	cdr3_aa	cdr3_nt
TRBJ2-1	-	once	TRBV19	CASSSGPSSPEQFF	TGTGCCAGTAGTAGCGGACCTAGCAGTCCTGAGCAGTTCTTC
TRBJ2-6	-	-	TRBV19	CASSIIRQSSGANVLTF	TGTGCCAGTAGTATTATCCGACAGTCATCTGGGGCCAACGTCCTGACTTTC
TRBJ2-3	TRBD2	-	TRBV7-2	CASSLGRGGPDTQYF	TGTGCCAGCAGCTTAGGGCGGGGGGGGCCAGATACGCAGTATTTT
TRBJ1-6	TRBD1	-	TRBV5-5	CASSMTGGSPLHF	TGTGCCAGCAGCATGACAGGGGGCTCACCCCTCCACTTT
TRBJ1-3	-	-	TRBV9	CASSSRGNSGNTIYF	TGTGCCAGCAGCTCAAGGGGGAATTCTGGAAACACCATATATTTT
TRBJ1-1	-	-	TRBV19	CASSIAARLNTEAFF	TGTGCCAGTAGTATAGCCGCACGGTTGAACACTGAAGCTTTCTTT
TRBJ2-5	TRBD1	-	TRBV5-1	CASSSAGTVQETQYF	TGCGCCAGCAGCTCCGCCGGGACAGTCCAAGAGACCCAGTACTTC
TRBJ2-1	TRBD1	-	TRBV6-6	CASSSTGVSYNEQFF	TGTGCCAGCAGTTCTACAGGGGTCTCCTACAATGAGCAGTTCTTC
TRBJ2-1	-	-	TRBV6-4	CASSAQVYNEQFF	TGTGCCAGCAGCGCACAGGTTTACAATGAGCAGTTCTTC
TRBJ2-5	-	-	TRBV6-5	CASSREYGRETQYF	TGTGCCAGCAGTCGTGAATACGGTCGGGAGACCCAGTACTTC
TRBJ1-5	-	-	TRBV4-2	CASSQGQNSNQPQHF	TGTGCCAGCAGCCAGGGGCAGAATAGCAATCAGCCCCAGCATTTT
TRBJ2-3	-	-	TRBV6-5	CASSKQGRTDTQYF	TGTGCCAGCAGTAAACAGGGAAGGACCGATACGCAGTATTTT
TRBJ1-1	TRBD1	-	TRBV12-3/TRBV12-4	CASSWDRGTEAFF	TGTGCCAGCAGCTGGGACAGGGGAACTGAAGCTTTCTTT
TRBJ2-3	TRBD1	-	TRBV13	CASSTQGAVDTQYF	TGTGCCAGCAGCACACAGGGGGCAGTTGATACGCAGTATTTT
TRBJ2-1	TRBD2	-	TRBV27	CASTPGTSAYNEQFF	TGTGCCAGCACCCCTGGGACTAGCGCCTACAATGAGCAGTTCTTC
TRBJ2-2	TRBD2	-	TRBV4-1	CASSHVGLAGGRTHTGELFF	TGCGCCAGCAGCCATGTAGGACTAGCGGGGGGCAGGACGCACACCGGGGAGCTGTTTTTT
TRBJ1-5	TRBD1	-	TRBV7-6	CASSLGQGANQPQHF	TGTGCCAGCAGCTTAGGGCAGGGGGCTAATCAGCCCCAGCATTTT
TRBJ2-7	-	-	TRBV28	CASQDDSSGMGYEQYF	TGTGCCAGCCAAGACGACTCTAGTGGAATGGGCTACGAGCAGTACTTC
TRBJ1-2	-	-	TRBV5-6	CASSLGPLGGDFNYGYTF	TGTGCCAGCAGCTTGGGGCCACTAGGGGGAGATTTTAACTATGGCTACACCTTC
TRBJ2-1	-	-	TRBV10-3	CAISELAHEQFF	TGTGCCATCAGTGAGCTAGCCCATGAGCAGTTCTTC
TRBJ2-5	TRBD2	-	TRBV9	CASSAGAGGPVETQYF	TGTGCCAGCAGCGCAGGAGCGGGAGGGCCAGTGGAGACCCAGTACTTC
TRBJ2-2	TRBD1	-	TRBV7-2	CASSLRTGGTGELFF	TGTGCCAGCAGCCTTCGGACAGGAGGCACCGGGGAGCTGTTTTTT
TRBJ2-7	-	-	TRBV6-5	CASSYAGETGDKYF	TGTGCCAGCAGTTACGCGGGAGAGACAGGGGACAAGTACTTC
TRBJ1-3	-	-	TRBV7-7	CASSSSLSSGNTIYF	TGTGCTAGCAGCTCAAGCTTGAGCTCTGGAAACACCATATATTTT
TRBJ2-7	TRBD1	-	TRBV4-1	CASSQRRDRVYEQYF	TGCGCCAGCAGCCAAAGGAGGGACAGGGTTTACGAGCAGTACTTC
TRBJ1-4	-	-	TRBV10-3	CAISESGHWNEKLFF	TGTGCCATCAGTGAGTCGGGACACTGGAATGAAAAACTGTTTTTT
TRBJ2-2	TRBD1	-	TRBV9	CASSSGQGPYTGELFF	TGTGCCAGCAGCTCGGGACAGGGGCCATACACCGGGGAGCTGTTTTTT
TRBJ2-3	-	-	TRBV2	CASNAGVDTQYF	TGTGCCAGCAACGCAGGGGTGGATACGCAGTATTTT
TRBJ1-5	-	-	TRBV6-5	CASRLQAYSNQPQHF	TGTGCCAGCAGATTACAGGCCTATAGCAATCAGCCCCAGCATTTT
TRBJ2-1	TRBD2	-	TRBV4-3	CASSQELAGTYYNEQFF	TGCGCCAGCAGCCAAGAACTAGCGGGGACCTACTACAATGAGCAGTTCTTC
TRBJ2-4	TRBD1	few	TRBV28	CASSETYAQGQGAKNIQYF	TGTGCCAGCAGTGAGACCTACGCGCAGGGACAGGGAGCCAAAAACATTCAGTACTTC
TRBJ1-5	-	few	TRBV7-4	CASEVGLSRGAVVNQPQHF	TGTGCCAGCGAGGTAGGATTATCGCGGGGGGCGGTTGTCAATCAGCCCCAGCATTTT
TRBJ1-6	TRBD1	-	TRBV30	CACLQGGADNSPLHF	TGTGCCTGTTTACAGGGGGGAGCTGATAATTCACCCCTCCACTTT
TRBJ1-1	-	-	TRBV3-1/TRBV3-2	CASSQLRGTEAFF	TGTGCCAGCAGCCAATTACGCGGGACTGAAGCTTTCTTT
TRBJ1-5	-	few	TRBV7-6	CASSLGVPGGNQPQHF	TGTGCCAGCAGCTTAGGGGTTCCAGGGGGCAATCAGCCCCAGCATTTT
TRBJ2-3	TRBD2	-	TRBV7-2	CASSWSLAGGQTDTQYF	TGTGCCAGCAGCTGGTCTCTAGCGGGGGGGCAGACAGATACGCAGTATTTT
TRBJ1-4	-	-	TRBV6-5	CASSYSVYEDEKLFF	TGTGCCAGCAGTTACTCGGTCTATGAGGATGAAAAACTGTTTTTT
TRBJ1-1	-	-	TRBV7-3	CASGLGNTEAFF	TGTGCCAGCGGTCTAGGGAACACTGAAGCTTTCTTT
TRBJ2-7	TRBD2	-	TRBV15	CATSHPTGGVYEQYF	TGTGCCACCAGCCACCCGACGGGGGGGGTCTACGAGCAGTACTTC
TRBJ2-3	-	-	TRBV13	CASSFKGGEVGTDTQYF	TGTGCCAGCAGCTTTAAGGGCGGGGAAGTCGGCACAGATACGCAGTATTTT